The TCR beta chain under discussion was sequenced for a study of T cells in Graves' hyperthyroidism and ophthalmopathy. Study-wide findings and caveats: Among thyroid clonotypes expanded above 0.001, most also appeared in blood.

Amplification yielded TCR beta CDR3 regions, with RNA transcripts as the source. First-round RT-PCR of the TCR CDR3 relied on the HTBI primer set. TCRdb re-called the multiplex PCR reads with MiXCR, one entry per CDR3 protein. The data show almost 600,000 distinct CDR3 sequences, over 11% seen once. The CDR3 sequence is 15 residues long. Germline V gene data show CDR1 as MNHNS and CDR2 as SASEGT. Trimming removed 7 bases at V and 3 bases at J, with 19 bases between. The diagnoses drew upon clinical symptoms, serum thyroxine and TRAb, thyroid ultrasound and orbital computed tomography. This blood was taken when hyperthyroidism was first diagnosed, before any ophthalmopathy symptoms existed. From 8.5 to 10 ml of fresh peripheral blood, PBMCs were isolated. This clonotype showed up just a few times. What it binds is unknown.

V is TRBV6-1 and J is TRBJ2-7, with D tentatively TRBD1 (5 bases). Material: blood. The receptor's source is a woman in her twenties or thirties with Graves' hyperthyroidism that later progressed to Graves' ophthalmopathy. CDR3 in DNA: TGTGCCAGCATCGATAGTCCGGACACGATCTACGAGCAGTACTTC. Its protein product is CASIDSPDTIYEQYF.